This T cell receptor beta chain was found in a study of T cells of healthy individuals. The CDR3 sequence is 15 residues long. The V segment lost 6 bases and the J segment 0 bases; nucleotides outside the gene matches: 8. In this sample, this clonotype turned up a few times. TCRdb reprocessed the 5' RACE reads via MiXCR and lists one record per CDR3 protein. The data hold around 63,000 distinct CDR3 sequences, with 15% to 20% observed a single time. V and J are TRBV12-3 or TRBV12-4 and TRBJ2-7; 7 bases align to TRBD2. The sequence derives from a human donor in good health. For the CDR3, the DNA is TGTGCCAGCAGGCCCTCGGGCGGGGGCTCCTACGAGCAGTACTTC. Protein: CASRPSGGGSYEQYF.